This entry lists 12 T cell receptor beta chains sequenced from one sample in a study of beta chain features in type 1 diabetes. Study results and limitations: All four CD4+ subsets of Type 1 diabetes patients contained TCRB CDR3s that were moderately but significantly shorter.

Their antigen targets remain unknown. Expressed TCRB transcripts were sequenced, since all the RNA that had been isolated was reverse transcribed. This table comes from immunoSEQ multiplex PCR, and its TCRdb copy is limited to in-frame clones, with some not included. The repertoire has roughly 300,000 clones, 13% to 15% of them found once; the top ten carry approximately 0.015%. The sequenced sample consisted of naive CD4+ T cells from blood. The receptors come from a man younger than 45 with type 1 diabetes.

The chain uses TRBV28 and TRBJ1-5; tentative D call: TRBD1 (5 bases). This CDR3 spans 15 amino acids. V lost 7 bases and J 2 bases, leaving 15 bases between the germline ends. Germline CDR1 reads MDHEN; CDR2 reads SYDVKM. For the CDR3, the DNA is TGTGCCAGCAATCTCATCAGGGTACGCAATCAGCCCCAGCATTTT. Its translation: CASNLIRVRNQPQHF.

This clone has a handful of counts. This rearrangement joins TRBV14 to TRBJ1-1, with TRBD1 identical over 7 bases. With 6 bases clipped from V and 10 bases from J, the junction kept 14 bases outside the gene matches. The germline V gene has CDR1 SGHDN and CDR2 FVKESK. CDR3 length equals 14 residues. The CDR3 bases are TGTGCCAGCAGTTATAGAACAGGGGCCGTTCGAGCTTTCTTT. This encodes CASSYRTGAVRAFF.

V and J are TRBV5-1 and TRBJ2-5; 8 positions agree with TRBD2. After removal of 3 bases from V and 1 base from J, the junction contained 2 bases not matched to a gene. The CDR3 sequence is 14 residues long. Germline CDR1 is SGHRS and CDR2 is YFSETQ. CDR3 DNA sequence: TGCGCCAGCAGCTCGGGGGGGGCCCAAGAGACCCAGTACTTC. Encoded protein: CASSSGGAQETQYF. Full variable domain (rest looked up from reference TRBV5-1 and TRBJ2-5): KAGVTQTPRYLIKTRGQQVTLSCSPISGHRSVSWYQQTPGQGLQFLFEYFSETQRNKGNFPGRFSGRQFSNSRSEMNVSTLELGDSALYLCASSSGGAQETQYFGPGTRLLVL.

The chain combines TRBV28 with TRBJ1-1, with D possibly being TRBD1 (5 bases). The V and J ends lost 5 bases and 6 bases respectively, with 19 bases between them. This CDR3 contains 15 residues. Germline-derived CDR1 and CDR2 are MDHEN and SYDVKM. This chain's CDR3 is CASSLASSGHPEAFF. CDR3 bases: TGTGCCAGCAGTCTCGCCTCTTCTGGACACCCTGAAGCTTTCTTT.

This clone was seen a handful of times. The chain links TRBV6-5 to TRBJ2-5; D is possibly TRBD2 (6 bases). The DNA end is more similar to TRBJ2-7, so the J call may be wrong. The germline gives CDR1 MNHEY, CDR2 SVGAGI. This CDR3 region has 14 residues. CDR3 sequence: CASSYSAGRYEQYF. The CDR3 region has the DNA TGTGCCAGCAGTTACTCCGCGGGAAGGTACGAGCAGTACTTC.

The chain combines TRBV28 with TRBJ2-7; D gene ambiguous. Germline V gene data show CDR1 as MDHEN and CDR2 as SYDVKM. The germline V and J ends were trimmed by 5 bases and 7 bases, with 9 bases remaining between them. This CDR3 has 11 residues. The CDR3 region has the DNA TGTGCCAGCAGTGGTTCCAGGGAGCAGTACTTC. Protein product: CASSGSREQYF.

A few counts support this clone. The chain links TRBV6-1 to TRBJ2-7, with 8 bases identical to TRBD1. Germline lookup yields CDR1 MNHNS and CDR2 SASEGT. Unmatched junction bases numbered 7, after V lost 3 bases and J lost 0 bases. This CDR3 region has 16 residues. CDR3 bases: TGTGCCAGCAGTGACCACCGGGACAGGAGCTCCTACGAGCAGTACTTC. This translates into CASSDHRDRSSYEQYF.

This clone was detected only a few times. The rearrangement uses TRBV14 and TRBJ2-7, with D possibly TRBD1 on 5 matching bases. Per germline, CDR1 SGHDN and CDR2 FVKESK. The CDR3 is 14 residues long. Trimming cost V 3 bases and J 3 bases, with 12 bases left between them. CDR3: CASSQGLDGYEQYF. CDR3 DNA: TGTGCCAGCAGCCAGGGGCTGGACGGCTACGAGCAGTACTTC.

The chain recombines TRBV29-1 with TRBJ2-1; 13 bases fit TRBD2. This CDR3 has 14 residues. Germline V gene sequence: CDR1 SQVTM, CDR2 ANQGSEA. V was pared by 4 bases and J by 8 bases, with 5 bases of the junction left unmatched. The CDR3 DNA follows: TGCAGCGTTGCCGGACTAGCGGGAGTATATGAGCAGTTCTTC. Protein product: CSVAGLAGVYEQFF.

The chain combines TRBV19 with TRBJ1-5, with TRBD1 matching over 7 bases. The CDR3 loop spans 15 amino acids. Germline loops: CDR1 LNHDA, CDR2 SQIVND (reference sequence). V lost 5 bases to trimming and J lost 3 bases; unmatched junction nucleotides: 7. CDR3 in amino acids: CASSPTGAPNQPQHF. CDR3 coding DNA: TGTGCCAGTAGTCCCACAGGGGCCCCCAATCAGCCCCAGCATTTT.

The chain recombines TRBV9 with TRBJ2-1; 9 bases map to TRBD1. Trimming cost V 8 bases and J 8 bases; bases outside gene matches: 11. Germline V gene data show CDR1 as SGDLS and CDR2 as YYNGEE. The length of the CDR3 is 14 residues. The CDR3: CASSRDRVSDEQFF. CDR3 nucleotides: TGTGCCAGTTCACGGGACAGGGTAAGCGATGAGCAGTTCTTC.

J is TRBJ1-1 and V is TRBV5-1; TRBD1 agrees at 7 bases. V shed 5 bases and J 4 bases; nucleotides not matched to a gene: 8. The CDR3 consists of 14 residues. Per germline, CDR1 SGHRS and CDR2 YFSETQ. The CDR3 loop is CASRFQGGGTEAFF. The CDR3 DNA reads TGCGCCAGCAGATTTCAGGGGGGAGGCACTGAAGCTTTCTTT.